This is a list of T cell receptor beta chains from one sample in a study of T cell changes during pregnancy in multiple sclerosis. Profiling relied on immunoSEQ multiplex PCR, and the TCRdb table lists in-frame clones only, not all of them. The data hold 35,000 to 40,000 clones, with 90% to 95% observed a single time. The sample in question was CD4+ T cells from peripheral blood mononuclear cells, obtained in the third trimester of pregnancy. The receptors were sampled from a female donor in good health, enrolled as a control in a pregnancy study. The CDR3 runs from the conserved cysteine through the conserved F or W. A D gene is named only where the DNA matches it firmly.

TRBV5-4 | NA | CASGGDRNTEAFF
TRBV18 | TRBD1 | CASSPPVTGGLSIYGYTF
TRBV15 | TRBD1 | CATSRDPPGQGYNEQFF
TRBV29-1 | TRBD1 | CSTWTGGISGYTF
TRBV12-5 | TRBD2 | CASGSGGSSYNEQFF
TRBV6-1 | NA | CASSDESEQYF
TRBV5-4 | TRBD2 | CASSGTGTSVNEQYF
TRBV14 | NA | CASSQGEATDTQYF
TRBV7-6 | NA | CASSLRVAEYNEQFF
TRBV5-4 | TRBD2 | CASSYGTTIEEFF
TRBV28 | NA | CASSHRGRGELFF
TRBV27 | NA | CASSFPGVAPYNEQFF
TRBV13 | NA | CASSFILNTEAFF
TRBV5-4 | TRBD2 | CASSRESGGAYNEQFF
TRBV15 | TRBD1 | CATSRALTGAEKLFF
TRBV18 | NA | CASSPQSGENTEAFF
TRBV10-3 | TRBD1 | CAISEVGQGNSPLHF
TRBV5-1 | NA | CASRNPGEGAEAFF
TRBV4-2 | NA | CASSRGSEVGTEAFF
TRBV28 | NA | CASSLSLLGRGLWQPRHF
TRBV7-2 | TRBD2 | CASSYLAGGVNEQFF
TRBV29-1 | NA | CSVVSSGNTIYF
TRBV6-5 | NA | CASSWASGAGAYGYTF
TRBV6-1 | NA | CASRETEGRPQHF
TRBV20-1 | NA | CSALRGTEAFF
TRBV7-9 | TRBD1 | CASSLEGTGGSSYGYTF
TRBV28 | NA | CASSFWRLDTEAFF
TRBV7-2 | TRBD2 | CASSFQVKAPSGSSYEQFF
TRBV6-5 | NA | CASSYSAILENEQFF
TRBV5-1 | NA | CASSLIPSSYEQYF
TRBV18 | NA | CASSPPGRGDDHEQYF
TRBV6-5 | NA | CASSYSSTGFYEQYF
TRBV9 | TRBD1 | CASSPPGQAYNSPLHF
TRBV5-1 | TRBD1 | CASSLLTGMGNEQFF
TRBV28 | TRBD1 | CASREGQGSYGYTF
TRBV7-9 | NA | CASNAPPQAEAFF
TRBV28 | TRBD1 | CASSPWTGGNQPQHF
TRBV6-5 | TRBD2 | CASRQSTSAYEQYF
TRBV5-1 | NA | CASSLEGADTQYF
TRBV5-1 | NA | CASSPRDTNTGELFF
TRBV2 | TRBD2 | CASSPDRQGPGLAYNEQFF
TRBV14 | NA | CASSQKIGVGYTF
TRBV2 | NA | CASSERTAGNSPLHF
TRBV7-7 | NA | CASSFVVGETQYF
TRBV19 | TRBD1 | CATGQGTEAFF
TRBV30 | TRBD1 | CAWRGTGRGNTIYF
TRBV4-1 | NA | CASSQAGEQETQYF
TRBV28 | TRBD1 | CASSSGQGTDTQYF
TRBV11-3 | TRBD1 | CASSSGTVNIQYF
TRBV25-1 | TRBD2 | CASGLAGGPHNEQFF